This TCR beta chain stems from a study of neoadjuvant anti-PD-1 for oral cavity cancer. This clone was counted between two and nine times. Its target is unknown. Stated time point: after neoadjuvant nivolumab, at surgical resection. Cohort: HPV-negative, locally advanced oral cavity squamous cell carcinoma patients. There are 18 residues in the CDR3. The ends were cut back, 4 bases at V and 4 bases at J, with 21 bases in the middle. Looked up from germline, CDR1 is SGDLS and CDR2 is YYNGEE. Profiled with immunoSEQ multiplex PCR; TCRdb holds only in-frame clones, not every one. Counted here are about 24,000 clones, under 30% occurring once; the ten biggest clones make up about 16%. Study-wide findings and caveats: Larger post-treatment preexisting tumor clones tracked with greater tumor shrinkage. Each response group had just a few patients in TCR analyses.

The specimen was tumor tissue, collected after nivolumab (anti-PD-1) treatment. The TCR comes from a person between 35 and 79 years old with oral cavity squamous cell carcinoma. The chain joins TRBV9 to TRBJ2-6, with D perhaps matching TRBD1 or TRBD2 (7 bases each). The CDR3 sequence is CASSPRGGGAPGANVLTF. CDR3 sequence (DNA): TGTGCCAGCAGCCCGAGGGGAGGGGGCGCCCCGGGGGCCAACGTCCTGACTTTC.